The rows below give T cell receptor beta chains drawn from one sample of a study of blood T cell repertoires in COVID-19. Assay used: immunoSEQ multiplex PCR; TCRdb lists only in-frame clones, some missing. The table has roughly 200,000 clones, roughly 80% seen once; the top ten hold around 5.4%. Sequenced input: peripheral blood. The receptors come from a woman aged 65 to 85 with acute or convalescent COVID-19. Each CDR3 is given with its conserved first and last residue. The D gene is left open where the match is weak. Clone size is not always given. Where it is, it says once, few, many or a class for expanded clones.

CDR3aa: CASSQAGQGARGYTF
CDR3nt: TGTGCCAGCAGCCAAGCCGGACAGGGGGCGCGGGGCTACACCTTC
abundance: NA
len: 15
d_gene: TRBD1
j_gene: TRBJ1-2
v_gene: TRBV5-8

CDR3aa: CASSLIAGGLHEQYF
CDR3nt: TGTGCCAGCAGCCTAATAGCGGGAGGGCTACACGAGCAGTACTTC
abundance: NA
len: 15
d_gene: TRBD2
j_gene: TRBJ2-7
v_gene: TRBV7-9

CDR3aa: CASSVTGDGYTF
CDR3nt: TGTGCCAGCAGTGTAACAGGAGATGGCTACACCTTC
abundance: NA
len: 12
d_gene: NA
j_gene: TRBJ1-2
v_gene: TRBV25-1

CDR3aa: CASSLGSDRGRFF
CDR3nt: TGTGCCAGCAGCCTTGGTTCTGACAGGGGGCGTTTCTTC
abundance: few
len: 13
d_gene: TRBD1
j_gene: TRBJ2-1
v_gene: TRBV3-1/TRBV3-2

CDR3aa: CASSFGQGSYNSPLHF
CDR3nt: TGCGCCAGCAGCTTCGGACAGGGGTCCTATAATTCACCCCTCCACTTT
abundance: NA
len: 16
d_gene: TRBD1
j_gene: TRBJ1-6
v_gene: TRBV5-1

CDR3aa: CASSTRDTTFVYEQYF
CDR3nt: TGTGCCAGCAGCACACGAGACACGACGTTTGTCTACGAGCAGTACTTC
abundance: NA
len: 16
d_gene: NA
j_gene: TRBJ2-7
v_gene: TRBV28

CDR3aa: CASSLASVSGNTIYF
CDR3nt: TGTGCCAGCAGCTTAGCCTCCGTATCTGGAAACACCATATATTTT
abundance: few
len: 15
d_gene: NA
j_gene: TRBJ1-3
v_gene: TRBV7-2

CDR3aa: CASSDSFGEQYF
CDR3nt: TGTGCCAGCAGTGACTCCTTCGGCGAGCAGTACTTC
abundance: NA
len: 12
d_gene: NA
j_gene: TRBJ2-7
v_gene: TRBV28

CDR3aa: CASSLDRGILNEQFF
CDR3nt: TGTGCCAGCAGCTTGGACAGGGGAATACTCAATGAGCAGTTCTTC
abundance: few
len: 15
d_gene: TRBD1
j_gene: TRBJ2-1
v_gene: TRBV5-5

CDR3aa: CASSEAGGRHEQYF
CDR3nt: TGTGCCAGCAGTGAGGCAGGGGGGCGCCACGAGCAGTACTTC
abundance: NA
len: 14
d_gene: NA
j_gene: TRBJ2-7
v_gene: TRBV25-1

CDR3aa: CAWTEGVYNSPLHF
CDR3nt: TGTGCCTGGACGGAGGGCGTCTATAATTCACCCCTCCACTTT
abundance: NA
len: 14
d_gene: NA
j_gene: TRBJ1-6
v_gene: TRBV30

CDR3aa: CAISESSLGASQSSAQHF
CDR3nt: TGTGCCATCAGTGAGTCGTCGTTGGGGGCGTCCCAAAGTTCAGCCCAGCATTTT
abundance: NA
len: 18
d_gene: NA
j_gene: TRBJ1-5
v_gene: TRBV10-3

CDR3aa: CASSLQATGGPSSYEQYF
CDR3nt: TGCGCCAGCAGCTTGCAGGCGACAGGGGGCCCGAGCTCCTACGAGCAGTACTTC
abundance: many
len: 18
d_gene: TRBD1
j_gene: TRBJ2-7
v_gene: TRBV5-1

CDR3aa: CASSQGTGGIYEQYF
CDR3nt: TGTGCCAGCAGCCAAGGGACAGGGGGTATCTACGAGCAGTACTTC
abundance: NA
len: 15
d_gene: TRBD1
j_gene: TRBJ2-7
v_gene: TRBV3-1/TRBV3-2

CDR3aa: CASSSSDRQGPYEQYF
CDR3nt: TGTGCCAGTAGTTCTTCCGACAGACAAGGCCCCTACGAGCAGTACTTC
abundance: NA
len: 16
d_gene: NA
j_gene: TRBJ2-7
v_gene: TRBV19

CDR3aa: CATRRGGSGTPDTQYF
CDR3nt: TGTGCCACCAGAAGAGGGGGTAGCGGGACCCCAGATACGCAGTATTTT
abundance: NA
len: 16
d_gene: TRBD2
j_gene: TRBJ2-3
v_gene: TRBV15

CDR3aa: CASSIIVNQPQHF
CDR3nt: TGTGCCAGTAGTATAATCGTAAATCAGCCCCAGCATTTT
abundance: NA
len: 13
d_gene: NA
j_gene: TRBJ1-5
v_gene: TRBV19

CDR3aa: CASSPPGGRSYGYTF
CDR3nt: TGTGCCAGCAGCCCCCCCGGGGGAAGAAGCTATGGCTACACCTTC
abundance: NA
len: 15
d_gene: NA
j_gene: TRBJ1-2
v_gene: TRBV14

CDR3aa: CASSGGLAGTGDTQYF
CDR3nt: TGTGCCAGCAGCGGAGGACTAGCGGGAACCGGAGATACGCAGTATTTT
abundance: NA
len: 16
d_gene: TRBD2
j_gene: TRBJ2-3
v_gene: TRBV3-1/TRBV3-2

CDR3aa: CASSLLGHLNTEAFF
CDR3nt: TGTGCCAGCAGCCTACTGGGACACTTGAACACTGAAGCTTTCTTT
abundance: once
len: 15
d_gene: NA
j_gene: TRBJ1-1
v_gene: TRBV5-4

CDR3aa: CASSSGDSTDTQYF
CDR3nt: TGCGCCAGCAGCTCAGGGGACAGCACAGATACGCAGTATTTT
abundance: NA
len: 14
d_gene: NA
j_gene: TRBJ2-3
v_gene: TRBV5-1

CDR3aa: CASIHRDRADEQYF
CDR3nt: TGTGCCAGCATCCACCGGGACAGGGCCGACGAGCAGTACTTC
abundance: NA
len: 14
d_gene: TRBD1
j_gene: TRBJ2-7
v_gene: TRBV28

CDR3aa: CSVEALMGQDYEQYF
CDR3nt: TGCAGCGTTGAGGCGTTAATGGGACAGGACTACGAGCAGTACTTC
abundance: NA
len: 15
d_gene: TRBD1
j_gene: TRBJ2-7
v_gene: TRBV29-1

CDR3aa: CASSPQGGYGYTF
CDR3nt: TGTGCCAGCAGCCCCCAGGGCGGCTATGGCTACACCTTC
abundance: NA
len: 13
d_gene: NA
j_gene: TRBJ1-2
v_gene: TRBV7-3

CDR3aa: CASTPNQETQYF
CDR3nt: TGTGCCAGCACCCCCAACCAAGAGACCCAGTACTTC
abundance: NA
len: 12
d_gene: NA
j_gene: TRBJ2-5
v_gene: TRBV28

CDR3aa: CASSRQGTSGSYEQYF
CDR3nt: TGTGCCAGCAGTCGACAGGGGACTAGCGGGAGCTACGAGCAGTACTTC
abundance: NA
len: 16
d_gene: TRBD2
j_gene: TRBJ2-7
v_gene: TRBV6-6

CDR3aa: CASRKTGEDGYTF
CDR3nt: TGTGCCAGCAGAAAGACAGGGGAGGATGGCTACACCTTC
abundance: NA
len: 13
d_gene: TRBD1
j_gene: TRBJ1-2
v_gene: TRBV28

CDR3aa: CASNPGGGTYEQYF
CDR3nt: TGTGCCAGCAATCCCGGGGGGGGGACCTACGAGCAGTACTTC
abundance: few
len: 14
d_gene: TRBD2
j_gene: TRBJ2-7
v_gene: TRBV6-5

CDR3aa: CASSTNGNTIYF
CDR3nt: TGTGCCAGCAGTACTAATGGAAACACCATATATTTT
abundance: NA
len: 12
d_gene: NA
j_gene: TRBJ1-3
v_gene: TRBV28

CDR3aa: CASSRGQAETQYF
CDR3nt: TGTGCCAGCAGCCGAGGACAGGCAGAGACCCAGTACTTC
abundance: NA
len: 13
d_gene: TRBD1
j_gene: TRBJ2-5
v_gene: TRBV5-4

CDR3aa: CASTPGFLGGYTF
CDR3nt: TGTGCCAGCACCCCCGGGTTCTTAGGTGGCTACACCTTC
abundance: NA
len: 13
d_gene: NA
j_gene: TRBJ1-2
v_gene: TRBV2

CDR3aa: CASSLLGTGAPEKLFF
CDR3nt: TGTGCCAGCAGTCTCCTAGGGACAGGCGCCCCTGAAAAACTGTTTTTT
abundance: NA
len: 16
d_gene: TRBD1
j_gene: TRBJ1-4
v_gene: TRBV28

CDR3aa: CASSQPSGTTDTQYF
CDR3nt: TGCGCCAGCAGCCAACCTAGCGGGACCACAGATACGCAGTATTTT
abundance: NA
len: 15
d_gene: TRBD2
j_gene: TRBJ2-3
v_gene: TRBV5-1

CDR3aa: CASSLGGTVLGDEQFF
CDR3nt: TGTGCCAGCAGCTTAGGAGGGACAGTCCTCGGAGATGAGCAGTTCTTC
abundance: NA
len: 16
d_gene: TRBD1
j_gene: TRBJ2-1
v_gene: TRBV11-2

CDR3aa: CASSEDLVSASYEQYF
CDR3nt: TGTGCCAGCAGTGAGGATTTAGTCAGCGCATCCTACGAGCAGTACTTC
abundance: NA
len: 16
d_gene: NA
j_gene: TRBJ2-7
v_gene: TRBV25-1

CDR3aa: CASSSWTSGSYEQYF
CDR3nt: TGTGCCAGCAGTTCCTGGACTAGCGGCTCCTACGAGCAGTACTTC
abundance: NA
len: 15
d_gene: TRBD2
j_gene: TRBJ2-7
v_gene: TRBV28

CDR3aa: CASTKQGQGNTGELFF
CDR3nt: TGCGCCAGCACAAAGCAAGGACAGGGGAACACCGGGGAGCTGTTTTTT
abundance: NA
len: 16
d_gene: TRBD1
j_gene: TRBJ2-2
v_gene: TRBV5-1

CDR3aa: CASLWGGSKDTEAFF
CDR3nt: TGTGCCAGCCTTTGGGGGGGCAGTAAGGACACTGAAGCTTTCTTT
abundance: NA
len: 15
d_gene: NA
j_gene: TRBJ1-1
v_gene: TRBV28

CDR3aa: CASSTDRGNEAFF
CDR3nt: TGCGCCAGCAGCACCGACAGGGGTAATGAAGCTTTCTTT
abundance: NA
len: 13
d_gene: TRBD1
j_gene: TRBJ1-1
v_gene: TRBV5-1

CDR3aa: CASSSGSGRQLGDTQYF
CDR3nt: TGTGCCAGCAGCTCCGGTAGCGGGAGGCAACTTGGGGATACGCAGTATTTT
abundance: NA
len: 17
d_gene: TRBD2
j_gene: TRBJ2-3
v_gene: TRBV7-3

CDR3aa: CASRTGLAAYNEQFF
CDR3nt: TGTGCCAGCAGGACTGGACTAGCGGCTTACAATGAGCAGTTCTTC
abundance: NA
len: 15
d_gene: TRBD2
j_gene: TRBJ2-1
v_gene: TRBV2

CDR3aa: CASSLAFINSPLHF
CDR3nt: TGTGCCAGCAGCTTAGCATTCATTAATTCACCCCTCCACTTT
abundance: NA
len: 14
d_gene: NA
j_gene: TRBJ1-6
v_gene: TRBV7-2

CDR3aa: CASSEKSGTETYNEQFF
CDR3nt: TGTGCCAGCAGTGAAAAGTCAGGGACAGAAACCTACAATGAGCAGTTCTTC
abundance: NA
len: 17
d_gene: TRBD1
j_gene: TRBJ2-1
v_gene: TRBV6-1

CDR3aa: CASSSTVNEQFF
CDR3nt: TGTGCCAGCAGTTCTACAGTGAATGAGCAGTTCTTC
abundance: NA
len: 12
d_gene: NA
j_gene: TRBJ2-1
v_gene: TRBV6-6

CDR3aa: CASSPSSQGAFEQYF
CDR3nt: TGTGCCAGCAGCCCAAGTTCCCAGGGGGCTTTTGAGCAGTACTTC
abundance: NA
len: 15
d_gene: TRBD1
j_gene: TRBJ2-7
v_gene: TRBV7-2

CDR3aa: CASSAGLAHEQYF
CDR3nt: TGCGCCAGCAGCGCGGGACTAGCCCACGAGCAGTACTTC
abundance: NA
len: 13
d_gene: TRBD2
j_gene: TRBJ2-7
v_gene: TRBV5-1